This T cell receptor beta chain was sequenced for a study of T-cell reconstitution after alpha-beta-depleted transplantation in children. Study results and caveats: T-cell counts and diversity at one year following transplant were attributed mainly to newly produced T cells.

About this clonotype itself: What it recognizes is unknown.

The CDR3 has 15 amino acids. Germline assignment: CDR1 LGHNA and CDR2 YNFKEQ. Trimming took off 1 base at V and 8 bases at J, with 14 bases between the two ends. The TCRbeta library incorporated unique molecular identifiers. TCRdb analysed the PCR reads with MiXCR anew, one entry per CDR3 protein. The table lists 700,000 to 950,000 distinct CDR3 sequences, approximately 15% of them singletons. The chain recombines TRBV4-2 with TRBJ2-2; possible D gene TRBD2, 6 bases. The clonotype was recovered from a male patient aged 5 to 17 who had a stem cell transplant for acute lymphoblastic leukemia, so the T cells may come from the graft donor. The sample consisted of PBMCs, mostly from graft donor cells, taken 360 days after TCRalphabeta/CD19-depleted stem cell transplant. DNA of the CDR3: TGTGCCAGCAGCCAAGGGGGACTTATGGCGGGGGAGCTGTTTTTT. Its translation: CASSQGGLMAGELFF.